What follows are 13 T cell receptor beta chains derived from one specimen sequenced in a study of blood T cell repertoires in COVID-19. The assay was immunoSEQ multiplex PCR, and TCRdb's table has in-frame clones only and misses some. The table shows 300,000 to 350,000 clones, with around 90% occurring only once. The specimen sequenced was PBMCs or T cells enriched from blood (not recorded which). The receptors stem from a woman younger than 30 with acute COVID-19.

A few counts support this clone. The rearrangement uses TRBV11-3 and TRBJ1-2, with D perhaps matching TRBD1 (6 bases). Per the germline V gene, CDR1 is SGHNT and CDR2 is YENEEA. This CDR3 has 14 amino acids. V was clipped by 0 bases and J by 7 bases, with 12 bases between them. The CDR3 region is CASSLDRQGSGYTF. In DNA, the CDR3 is TGTGCCAGCAGCTTAGATCGCCAGGGGAGTGGCTACACCTTC.

The V call is TRBV9, the J call TRBJ2-2; TRBD2 matches at 7 bases. Germline loops: CDR1 SGDLS, CDR2 YYNGEE. Unmatched junction bases numbered 9, after V lost 0 bases and J lost 7 bases. The CDR3 contains 16 residues. This CDR3 is CASSVGEGVLVGELFF. CDR3 DNA sequence: TGTGCCAGCAGCGTAGGGGAGGGAGTGTTGGTCGGGGAGCTGTTTTTT.

The chain employs TRBV6-5 and TRBJ2-5, with no clear D. V was clipped by 7 bases and J by 1 base, with 13 bases between them. The CDR3 is 14 amino acids. CDR1 is MNHEY and CDR2 is SVGAGI in the germline V gene. CDR3 nucleotide sequence: TGTGCCAGCACCCCCTACCCGATCCAAGAGACCCAGTACTTC. This gives the protein CASTPYPIQETQYF.

J is TRBJ2-3 and V is TRBV28; 8 bases line up with TRBD2. V shed 6 bases and J 5 bases; nucleotides not matched to a gene: 7. The CDR3 contains 14 residues. The V gene's germline CDR1 is MDHEN and CDR2 SYDVKM. The chain's CDR3 is CASSSSGSLDTQYF. The CDR3 DNA is TGTGCCAGCAGCTCTAGCGGGTCTTTAGATACGCAGTATTTT.

This chain links TRBV18 with TRBJ1-1; D may be TRBD1 (5 bases). The CDR3 extends over 16 amino acids. CDR1 and CDR2 from the germline V gene are KGHSH and LQKENI. Trimming shortened V by 2 bases and J by 0 bases, and 13 bases separated the two germline ends. CDR3 DNA sequence: TGTGCCAGCTCACCAAGGACAATTTCAATGAACACTGAAGCTTTCTTT. This translates into CASSPRTISMNTEAFF.

This chain joins TRBV3-1 (or the pseudogene TRBV3-2) and TRBJ2-5, with 8 positions matching TRBD2. The V segment lost 5 bases and the J segment 5 bases; nucleotides outside the gene matches: 13. CDR1 and CDR2 (germline): LGHDT, YNNKEL (reference sequence). The CDR3 totals 16 residues. The CDR3 DNA is TGTGCCAGCAGCTTAGGACCGGGAGGGCTCGGCGAGACCCAGTACTTC. Protein sequence: CASSLGPGGLGETQYF.

CDR3 coding DNA: TGCGCCAGCGGGACAGGGAAGCAGCCCCAGCATTTT. Translation: CASGTGKQPQHF. The V and J genes are TRBV23-1 and TRBJ1-5, with 9 positions matching TRBD1. TRBV23-1 is assigned to the ORF class and has an uncertain function. This CDR3 is built from 12 residues. The V gene end was trimmed by 8 bases and the J gene end by 7 bases; junction bases not matched to a gene: 3.

The chain carries TRBV14 and TRBJ1-2, with D possibly TRBD1 on 5 matching bases. There are 12 residues in the CDR3. Germline V lookup: CDR1 SGHDN, CDR2 FVKESK. V was pared by 7 bases and J by 10 bases, with 16 bases between. CDR3 bases: TGTGCCAGCACCTCAGGGCCTGGGGACTACACCTTC. Residues: CASTSGPGDYTF.

The V gene is TRBV2, the J gene TRBJ1-5; D is possibly TRBD1 (6 bases). This CDR3 comprises 12 residues. The germline gives CDR1 SNHLY, CDR2 FYNNEI. V was cut by 3 bases and J by 11 bases, with 11 bases left in between. CDR3 sequence (DNA): TGTGCCAGCAGTGAGGACAGCCCGGCCCAGCATTTT. This gives the protein CASSEDSPAQHF.

This clone was counted a few times. The chain recombines TRBV6-4 with TRBJ1-5, with 9 bases aligning to TRBD1. From germline, CDR1 is MRHNA and CDR2 SNTAGT. This CDR3 region has 15 residues. The V gene end was trimmed by 4 bases and the J gene end by 7 bases; junction bases not matched to a gene: 8. Here the CDR3 DNA reads TGTGCCAGCAGTGCCACACAGGGGGCTGGACAGCCCCAGCATTTT. This encodes CASSATQGAGQPQHF.

This chain links TRBV5-1 with TRBJ1-3, with 7 bases fitting TRBD1. This CDR3 is 14 amino acids long. Per the germline V gene, CDR1 is SGHRS and CDR2 is YFSETQ. V was pared by 6 bases and J by 2 bases, with 5 bases of the junction left unmatched. CDR3 in DNA: TGCGCCAGCACCAACGGGACAGCTGGAAACACCATATATTTT. It specifies CASTNGTAGNTIYF.

The V gene is TRBV6-6, the J gene TRBJ1-6, with D uncertain. The CDR3 is made up of 14 amino acids. The ends were cut back, 5 bases at V and 9 bases at J, with 14 bases in the middle. Germline CDR1 and CDR2: MNHNY and SVGAGI (reference sequence). The CDR3 sequence is CASSPPEGGSPLHF. The CDR3 nucleotides are TGTGCCAGCAGTCCACCTGAAGGCGGTTCACCCCTCCACTTT.

V gene TRBV19 combines with J gene TRBJ2-7; 9 nucleotides line up with TRBD2. CDR1 and CDR2 (germline): LNHDA, SQIVND (reference sequence). The V and J ends lost 2 bases and 6 bases, in that order; junction bases with no gene match: 11. This CDR3 is 16 amino acids long. The CDR3 DNA follows: TGTGCCAGTAGTATAAAAGGGGCGGGAGGGCCAAGCGAGCAGTACTTC. Translation gives CASSIKGAGGPSEQYF.